These 4 T cell receptor beta chains were sequenced from one sample in a study of long-term antiretroviral therapy in people with HIV. The run of the v3.0 immunoSEQ assay was at survey level. Measured with immunoSEQ multiplex PCR; TCRdb has only the in-frame clones, and not every one. The sample has 40,000 to 60,000 clones, approximately 79% seen once. Sequences were derived from unsorted PBMCs, sampled 0.8 years after starting antiretroviral therapy. The receptor set was obtained from a woman between 18 and 30 years old with HIV.

The CDR3 nucleotides are TGTGCCAGCAGCTCCGCCCGGACAGGGGCGAACACCGGGGAGCTGTTTTTT. Translating gives CASSSARTGANTGELFF. The chain combines TRBV7-9 with TRBJ2-2; 9 nucleotides align to TRBD1. The CDR3 consists of 17 residues. V lost 4 bases and J lost 0; bases outside the gene matches: 6. Germline loops: CDR1 SEHNR, CDR2 FQNEAQ (reference sequence).

The chain is built from TRBV10-2 and TRBJ2-7; no firm D call. Germline lookup yields CDR1 WSHSY and CDR2 SAAADI. The CDR3 extends over 13 amino acids. The ends were cut back, 4 bases at V and 1 base at J, with 8 bases in the middle. CDR3 in amino acids: CASSVSDSYEQYF. The CDR3 region has the DNA TGCGCCAGCAGTGTGTCAGATTCCTACGAGCAGTACTTC.

The J gene is TRBJ2-7, the V gene TRBV2, with no clear D. The CDR3 contains 15 residues. Germline CDR1 and CDR2: SNHLY and FYNNEI. V was trimmed by 0 bases and J by 3 bases, leaving 12 bases between them. The CDR3 sequence is CASSEARSNFYEQYF. Here the CDR3 DNA reads TGTGCCAGCAGTGAAGCCCGCTCCAACTTCTACGAGCAGTACTTC.

The genes are TRBV4-1 and TRBJ2-3; 10 nucleotides match TRBD2. The length of the CDR3 is 14 residues. Germline values: CDR1 MGHRA, CDR2 YSYEKL. The J segment lost 14 bases and the V segment lost 3 bases, leaving 11 bases of the junction unmatched. The CDR3 DNA reads TGCGCCAGCAGCCACGAACTCGGACTAGCGGCAGGGTATTTT. Translated, it gives CASSHELGLAAGYF.